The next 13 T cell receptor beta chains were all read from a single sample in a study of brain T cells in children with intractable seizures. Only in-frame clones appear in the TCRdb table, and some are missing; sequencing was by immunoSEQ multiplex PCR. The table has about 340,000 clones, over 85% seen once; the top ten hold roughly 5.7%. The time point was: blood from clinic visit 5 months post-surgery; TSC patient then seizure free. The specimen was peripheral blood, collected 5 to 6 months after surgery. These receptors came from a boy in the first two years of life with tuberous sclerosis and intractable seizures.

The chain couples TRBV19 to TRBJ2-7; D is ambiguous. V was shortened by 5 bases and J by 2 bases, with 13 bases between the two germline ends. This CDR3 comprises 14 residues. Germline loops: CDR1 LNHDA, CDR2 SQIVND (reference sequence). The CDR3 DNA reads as TGTGCCAGTAGTGAGACCGGACCAACCTACGAGCAGTACTTC. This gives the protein CASSETGPTYEQYF.

DNA for the CDR3: TGTGCCAGCAGACAGCGGGGTCAAGAGACCCAGTACTTC. This codes for CASRQRGQETQYF. The rearrangement links TRBV12-3 or TRBV12-4 to TRBJ2-5, with 7 bases identical to TRBD2. The CDR3 has 13 amino acids. V was pared by 6 bases and J by 2 bases, with 3 bases of the junction left unmatched.

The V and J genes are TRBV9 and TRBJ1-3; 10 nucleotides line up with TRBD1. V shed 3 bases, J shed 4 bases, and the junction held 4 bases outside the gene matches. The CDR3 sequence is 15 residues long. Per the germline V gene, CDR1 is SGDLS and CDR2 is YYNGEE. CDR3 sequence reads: CASSGQGARGNTIYF. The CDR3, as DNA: TGTGCCAGCAGCGGACAGGGGGCGCGAGGAAACACCATATATTTT. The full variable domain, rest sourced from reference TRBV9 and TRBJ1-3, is DSGVTQTPKHLITATGQRVTLRCSPRSGDLSVYWYQQSLDQGLQFLIQYYNGEERAKGNILERFSAQQFPDLHSELNLSSLELGDSALYFCASSGQGARGNTIYFGEGSWLTVV.

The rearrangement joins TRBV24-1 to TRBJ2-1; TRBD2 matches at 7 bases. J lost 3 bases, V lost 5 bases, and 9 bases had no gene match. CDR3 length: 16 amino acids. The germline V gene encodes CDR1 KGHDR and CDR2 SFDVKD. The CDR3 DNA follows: TGTGCCACCAGTGGCTATCGGGGGGTTAGCTACAATGAGCAGTTCTTC. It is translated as CATSGYRGVSYNEQFF.

CDR3 protein: CASSIGGLNTEAFF. The CDR3 nucleotides read TGTGCCAGTAGTATTGGGGGCTTGAACACTGAAGCTTTCTTT. J is TRBJ1-1 and V is TRBV19; possibly TRBD1 for D (6 bases). Germline V CDR1 and CDR2: LNHDA, SQIVND (reference sequence). The V gene lost 3 bases and the J gene lost 0 bases, with 8 bases spanning the gap. The CDR3 contains 14 residues.

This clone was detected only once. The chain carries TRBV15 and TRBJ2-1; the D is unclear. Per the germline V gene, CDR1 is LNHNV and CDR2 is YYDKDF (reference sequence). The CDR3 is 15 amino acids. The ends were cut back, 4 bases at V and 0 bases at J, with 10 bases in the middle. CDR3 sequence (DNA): TGTGCCACCAGCAAGGGCTTTAGCTCCTACAATGAGCAGTTCTTC. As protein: CATSKGFSSYNEQFF.

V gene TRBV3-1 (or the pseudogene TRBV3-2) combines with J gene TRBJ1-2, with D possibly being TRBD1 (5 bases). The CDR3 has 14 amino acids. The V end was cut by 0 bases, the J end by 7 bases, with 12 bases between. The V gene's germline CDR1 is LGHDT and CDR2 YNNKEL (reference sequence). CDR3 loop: CASSQEARDGGYTF. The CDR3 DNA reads TGTGCCAGCAGCCAAGAGGCCCGGGACGGTGGCTACACCTTC.

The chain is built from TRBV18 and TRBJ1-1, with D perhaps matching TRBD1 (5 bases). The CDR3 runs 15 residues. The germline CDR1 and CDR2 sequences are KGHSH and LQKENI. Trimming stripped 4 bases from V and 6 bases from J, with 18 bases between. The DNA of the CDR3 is TGTGCCAGCTCACAAGAGGTTGGGGAAGGGGCTGAAGCTTTCTTT. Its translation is CASSQEVGEGAEAFF. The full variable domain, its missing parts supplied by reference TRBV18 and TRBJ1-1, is NAGVMQNPRHLVRRRGQEARLRCSPMKGHSHVYWYRQLPEEGLKFMVYLQKENIIDESGMPKERFSAEFPKEGPSILRIQQVVRGDSAAYFCASSQEVGEGAEAFFGQGTRLTVV.

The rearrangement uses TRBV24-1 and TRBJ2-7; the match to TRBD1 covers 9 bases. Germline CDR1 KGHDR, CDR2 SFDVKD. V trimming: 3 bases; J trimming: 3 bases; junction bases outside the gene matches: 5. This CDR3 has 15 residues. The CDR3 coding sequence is TGTGCCACCAGTGATGGAGGACAGGGGCGCTACGAGCAGTACTTC. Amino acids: CATSDGGQGRYEQYF.

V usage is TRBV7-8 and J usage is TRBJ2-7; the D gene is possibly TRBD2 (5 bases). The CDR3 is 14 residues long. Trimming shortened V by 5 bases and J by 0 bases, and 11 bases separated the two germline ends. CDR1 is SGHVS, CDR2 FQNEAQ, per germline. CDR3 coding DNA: TGTGCCAGCAGCACCGGACTGACCTCCTACGAGCAGTACTTC. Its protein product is CASSTGLTSYEQYF.

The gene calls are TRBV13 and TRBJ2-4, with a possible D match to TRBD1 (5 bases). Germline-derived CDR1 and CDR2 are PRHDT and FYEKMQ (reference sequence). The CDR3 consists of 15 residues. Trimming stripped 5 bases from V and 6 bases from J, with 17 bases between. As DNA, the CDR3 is TGTGCCAGCAGCCGTAAGGGGCCGGTTCGAAACATTCAGTACTTC. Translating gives CASSRKGPVRNIQYF.

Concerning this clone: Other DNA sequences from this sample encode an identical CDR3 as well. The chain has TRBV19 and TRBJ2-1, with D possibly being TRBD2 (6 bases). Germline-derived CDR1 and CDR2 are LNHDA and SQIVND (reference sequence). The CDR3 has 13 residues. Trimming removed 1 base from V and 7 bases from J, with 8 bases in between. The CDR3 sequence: CASSIAEGNEQFF. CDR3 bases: TGTGCCAGTAGTATAGCGGAGGGGAATGAGCAGTTCTTC.

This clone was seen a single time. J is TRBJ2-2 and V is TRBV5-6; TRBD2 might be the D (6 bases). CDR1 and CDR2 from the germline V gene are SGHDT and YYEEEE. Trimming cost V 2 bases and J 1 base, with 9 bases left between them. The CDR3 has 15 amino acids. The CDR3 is CASSFSGQNTGELFF. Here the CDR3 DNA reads TGTGCCAGCAGCTTCAGCGGGCAGAACACCGGGGAGCTGTTTTTT.